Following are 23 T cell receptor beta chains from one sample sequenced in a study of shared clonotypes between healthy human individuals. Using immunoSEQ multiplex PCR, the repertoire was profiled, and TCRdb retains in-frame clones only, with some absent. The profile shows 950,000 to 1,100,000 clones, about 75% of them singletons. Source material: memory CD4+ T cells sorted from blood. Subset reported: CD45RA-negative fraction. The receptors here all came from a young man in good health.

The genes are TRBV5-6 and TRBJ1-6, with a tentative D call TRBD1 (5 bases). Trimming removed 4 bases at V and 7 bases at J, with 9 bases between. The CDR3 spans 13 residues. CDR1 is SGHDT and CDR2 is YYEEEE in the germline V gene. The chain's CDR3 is CASSEGPNSPLHF. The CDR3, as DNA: TGTGCCAGCAGCGAGGGACCGAATTCACCCCTCCACTTT.

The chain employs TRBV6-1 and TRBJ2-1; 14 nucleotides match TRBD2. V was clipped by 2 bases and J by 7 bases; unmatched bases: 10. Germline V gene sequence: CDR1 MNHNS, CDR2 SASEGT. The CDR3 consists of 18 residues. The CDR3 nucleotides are TGTGCCAGCAGTGAATTCACCCGACTAGCGGGAGGGAGGAATGAGCAGTTCTTC. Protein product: CASSEFTRLAGGRNEQFF.

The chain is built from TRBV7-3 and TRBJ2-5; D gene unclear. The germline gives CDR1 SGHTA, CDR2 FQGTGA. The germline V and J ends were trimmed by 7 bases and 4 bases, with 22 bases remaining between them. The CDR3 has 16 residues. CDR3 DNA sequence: TGTGCCAGCATTCTCCCGTGGCCCGATTCGGGAGAGACCCAGTACTTC. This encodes CASILPWPDSGETQYF.

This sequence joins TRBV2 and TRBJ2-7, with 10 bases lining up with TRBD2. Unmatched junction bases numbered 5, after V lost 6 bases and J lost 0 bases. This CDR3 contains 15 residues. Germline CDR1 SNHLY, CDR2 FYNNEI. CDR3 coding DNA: TGTGCCAGCAGCAGGACTAGCGGACCCTCCTACGAGCAGTACTTC. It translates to CASSRTSGPSYEQYF. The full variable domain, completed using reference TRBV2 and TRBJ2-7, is EPEVTQTPSHQVTQMGQEVILRCVPISNHLYFYWYRQILGQKVEFLVSFYNNEISEKSEIFDDQFSVERPDGSNFTLKIRSTKLEDSAMYFCASSRTSGPSYEQYFGPGTRLTVT.

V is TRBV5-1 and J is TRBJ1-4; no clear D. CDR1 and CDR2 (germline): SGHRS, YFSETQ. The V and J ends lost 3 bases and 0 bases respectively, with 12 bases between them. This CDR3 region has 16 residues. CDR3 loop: CASSWDIRATNEKLFF. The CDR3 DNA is TGCGCCAGCAGCTGGGATATCCGGGCAACTAATGAAAAACTGTTTTTT.

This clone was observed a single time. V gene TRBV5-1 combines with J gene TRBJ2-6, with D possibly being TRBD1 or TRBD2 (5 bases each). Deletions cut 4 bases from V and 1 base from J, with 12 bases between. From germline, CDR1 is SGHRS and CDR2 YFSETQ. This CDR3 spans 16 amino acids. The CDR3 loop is CASSPGTGSGANVLTF. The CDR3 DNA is TGCGCCAGCAGCCCCGGGACGGGATCTGGGGCCAACGTCCTGACTTTC.

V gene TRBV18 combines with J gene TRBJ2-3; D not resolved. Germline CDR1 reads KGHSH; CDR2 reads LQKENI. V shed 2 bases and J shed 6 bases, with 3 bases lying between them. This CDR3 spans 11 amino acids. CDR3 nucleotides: TGTGCCAGCTCACCAATGGATACGCAGTATTTT. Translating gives CASSPMDTQYF.

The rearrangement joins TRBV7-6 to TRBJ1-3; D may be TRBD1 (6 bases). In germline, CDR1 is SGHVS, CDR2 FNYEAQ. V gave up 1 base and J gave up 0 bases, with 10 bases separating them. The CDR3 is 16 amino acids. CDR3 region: CASSLGGGGSGNTIYF. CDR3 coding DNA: TGTGCCAGCAGCTTAGGTGGGGGCGGCTCTGGAAACACCATATATTTT.

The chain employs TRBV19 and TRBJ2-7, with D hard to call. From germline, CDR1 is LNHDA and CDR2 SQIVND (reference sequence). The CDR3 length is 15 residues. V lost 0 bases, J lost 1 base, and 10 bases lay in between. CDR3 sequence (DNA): TGTGCCAGTAGTATAGATGTCGGAATTTCCTACGAGCAGTACTTC. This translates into CASSIDVGISYEQYF. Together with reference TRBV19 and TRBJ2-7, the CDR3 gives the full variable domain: DGGITQSPKYLFRKEGQNVTLSCEQNLNHDAMYWYRQDPGQGLRLIYYSQIVNDFQKGDIAEGYSVSREKKESFPLTVTSAQKNPTAFYLCASSIDVGISYEQYFGPGTRLTVT.

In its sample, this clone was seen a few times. The CDR3 DNA reads as TGCGCCAGCAGACCCGTTTGGGGGCAGCAAACCTATGGCTACACCTTC. It specifies CASRPVWGQQTYGYTF. The chain carries TRBV5-1 and TRBJ1-2; a weak D match, TRBD1 (6 bases). Trimming removed 5 bases from V and 4 bases from J, with 21 bases in between. This CDR3 is 16 amino acids long. Germline V gene data show CDR1 as SGHRS and CDR2 as YFSETQ. Filled out from reference TRBV5-1 and TRBJ1-2, the complete variable domain reads KAGVTQTPRYLIKTRGQQVTLSCSPISGHRSVSWYQQTPGQGLQFLFEYFSETQRNKGNFPGRFSGRQFSNSRSEMNVSTLELGDSALYLCASRPVWGQQTYGYTFGSGTRLTVV.

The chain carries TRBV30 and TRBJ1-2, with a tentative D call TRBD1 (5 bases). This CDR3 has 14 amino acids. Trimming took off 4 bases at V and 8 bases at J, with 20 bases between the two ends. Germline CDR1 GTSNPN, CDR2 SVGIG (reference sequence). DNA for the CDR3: TGTGCCTGGACCTCTTTTGGGGGGAATTACGGCTACACCTTC. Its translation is CAWTSFGGNYGYTF. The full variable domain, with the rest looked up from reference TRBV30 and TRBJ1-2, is SQTIHQWPATLVQPVGSPLSLECTVEGTSNPNLYWYRQAAGRGLQLLFYSVGIGQISSEVPQNLSASRPQDRQFILSSKKLLLSDSGFYLCAWTSFGGNYGYTFGSGTRLTVV.

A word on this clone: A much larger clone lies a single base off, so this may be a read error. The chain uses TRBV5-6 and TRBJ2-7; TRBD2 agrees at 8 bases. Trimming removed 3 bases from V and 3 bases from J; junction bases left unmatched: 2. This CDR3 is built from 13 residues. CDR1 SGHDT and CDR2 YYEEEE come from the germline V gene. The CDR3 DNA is TGTGCCAGCAGCTCCGGGACTAGCTACGAGCAGTACTTC. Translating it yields CASSSGTSYEQYF.

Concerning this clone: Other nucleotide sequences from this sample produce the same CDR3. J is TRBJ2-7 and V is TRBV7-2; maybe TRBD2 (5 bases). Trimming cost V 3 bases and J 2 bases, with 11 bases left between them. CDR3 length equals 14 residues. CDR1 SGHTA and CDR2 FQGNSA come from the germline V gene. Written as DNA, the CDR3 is TGTGCCAGCAGCTTGGCCGCGGGCCCCTACGAGCAGTACTTC. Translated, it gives CASSLAAGPYEQYF.

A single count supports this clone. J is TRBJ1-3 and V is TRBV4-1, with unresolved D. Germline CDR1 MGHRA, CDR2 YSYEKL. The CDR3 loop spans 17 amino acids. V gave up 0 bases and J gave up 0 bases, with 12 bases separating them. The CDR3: CASSQETLSGSGNTIYF. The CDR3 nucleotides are TGCGCCAGCAGCCAAGAGACGTTGTCCGGCTCTGGAAACACCATATATTTT.

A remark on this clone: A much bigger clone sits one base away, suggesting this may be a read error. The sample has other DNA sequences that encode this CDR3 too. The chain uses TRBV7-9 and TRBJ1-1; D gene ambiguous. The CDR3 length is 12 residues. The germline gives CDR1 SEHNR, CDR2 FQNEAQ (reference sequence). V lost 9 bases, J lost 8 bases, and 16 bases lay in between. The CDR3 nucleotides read TGTGCCAGTTCGCCCCTAGACGTCGAAGCTTTCTTT. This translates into CASSPLDVEAFF.

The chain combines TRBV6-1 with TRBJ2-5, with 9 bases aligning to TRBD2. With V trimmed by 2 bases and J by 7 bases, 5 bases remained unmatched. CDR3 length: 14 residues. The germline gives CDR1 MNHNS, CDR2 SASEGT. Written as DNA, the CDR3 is TGTGCCAGCAGTGAATTCAGCGGGGGGTCGACCCAGTACTTC. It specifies CASSEFSGGSTQYF.

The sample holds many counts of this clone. This chain's CDR3 is CASSLGTGKIQETQYF. The CDR3 bases are TGTGCCAGCAGCCTTGGGACAGGGAAAATCCAAGAGACCCAGTACTTC. The chain carries TRBV5-6 and TRBJ2-5; 9 bases fit TRBD1. The V and J ends lost 4 bases and 1 base, in that order; junction bases with no gene match: 8. CDR1 and CDR2 from the germline V gene are SGHDT and YYEEEE. CDR3 length equals 16 residues.

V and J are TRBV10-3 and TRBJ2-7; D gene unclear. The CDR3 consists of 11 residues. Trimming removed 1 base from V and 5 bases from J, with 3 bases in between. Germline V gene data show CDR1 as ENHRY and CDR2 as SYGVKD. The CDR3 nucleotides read TGTGCCATCAGTGAGTACAACGAGCAGTACTTC. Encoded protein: CAISEYNEQYF.

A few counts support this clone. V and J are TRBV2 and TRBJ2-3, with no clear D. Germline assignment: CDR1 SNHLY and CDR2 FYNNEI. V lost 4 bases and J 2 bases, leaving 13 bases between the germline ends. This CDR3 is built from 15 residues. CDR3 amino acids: CASSVAGLYTDTQYF. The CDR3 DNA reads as TGTGCCAGCAGTGTAGCCGGCCTCTACACAGATACGCAGTATTTT.

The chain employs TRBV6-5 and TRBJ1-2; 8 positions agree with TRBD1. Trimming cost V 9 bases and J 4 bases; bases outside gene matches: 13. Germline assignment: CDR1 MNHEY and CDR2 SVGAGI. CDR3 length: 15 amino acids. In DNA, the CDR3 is TGTGCCAGATGGACAGGACAGGGATTTGCCTATGGCTACACCTTC. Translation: CARWTGQGFAYGYTF.

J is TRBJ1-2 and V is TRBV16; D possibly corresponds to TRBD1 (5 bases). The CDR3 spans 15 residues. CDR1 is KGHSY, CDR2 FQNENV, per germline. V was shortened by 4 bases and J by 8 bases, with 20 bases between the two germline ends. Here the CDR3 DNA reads TGTGCCAGCAGCCCATTGAGTGAGGGGATCCGCGGCTACACCTTC. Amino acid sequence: CASSPLSEGIRGYTF.

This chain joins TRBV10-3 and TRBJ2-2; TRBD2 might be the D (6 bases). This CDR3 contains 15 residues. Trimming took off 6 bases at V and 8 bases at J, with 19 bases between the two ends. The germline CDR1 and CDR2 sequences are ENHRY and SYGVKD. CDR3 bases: TGTGCCATCAGCCGCGGGACTGGGGAGGATGGGGAGCTGTTTTTT. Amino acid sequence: CAISRGTGEDGELFF.

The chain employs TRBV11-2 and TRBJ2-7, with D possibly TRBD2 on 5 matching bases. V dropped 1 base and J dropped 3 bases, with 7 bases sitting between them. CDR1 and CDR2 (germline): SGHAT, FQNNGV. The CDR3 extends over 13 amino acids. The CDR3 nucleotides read TGTGCCAGCAGCTTAGCGGGGAACTACGAGCAGTACTTC. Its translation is CASSLAGNYEQYF.